Following are 9 T cell receptor beta chains from one sample sequenced in a study of T cells in women clearing cervical HPV infection (dated by TCRdb to between 2018 and 2020). The library was prepared using the immunoSEQ multiplex PCR assay. Imported from immuneACCESS, the table was reduced by TCRdb to in-frame sequences with V and J called. These copies leave out some clones; in studies compared against another copy, an unresolved V gene accounts for under half, and the cause of the remainder is not known. Per the sample table, the count is more than 25,000 clones. The top ten hold 11% of the sample. Sequenced input: blood buffy coat. Receptors originate from a woman aged 18 to 75 with a cervical HPV16 infection that either progressed to CIN3+ or cleared (not recorded which).

Concerning this clone itself: The read terminates 3 residues before the CDR3 end, so the remaining end is supplied by the germline J gene. This chain links TRBV7-7 with TRBJ2-1, with TRBD2 matching 12 bases. The CDR3 loop spans 17 amino acids. Germline assignment: CDR1 SSHAT and CDR2 FNYEAQ (reference sequence). J lost 9 bases, V lost 5 bases, and 14 bases had no gene match. The CDR3 protein is CASSAQPGLAGNGEQFF. The sequenced CDR3 bases are TGTGCCAGCAGCGCGCAGCCCGGACTAGCGGGAAACGGTGAG.

About this clone: The read ends 3 residues before the CDR3 terminus; that terminus is restored from the germline J gene. The J gene is TRBJ2-1, the V gene TRBV13; TRBD2 agrees at 14 bases. Per the germline V gene, CDR1 is PRHDT and CDR2 is FYEKMQ (reference sequence). The V gene end was trimmed by 4 bases and the J gene end by 8 bases; junction bases not matched to a gene: 7. This CDR3 is built from 16 residues. The sequenced CDR3 bases are TGTGCCAGCAGCTGGGGACTAGCGGGAGCGGGAGATGAG. This codes for CASSWGLAGAGDE. From start to end, the CDR3 is CASSWGLAGAGDEQFF.

About this clone itself: The read ends 3 residues early relative to the CDR3; the germline J gene fills the gap. The chain joins TRBV18 to TRBJ1-5, with unresolved D. Trimming cost V 6 bases and J 6 bases, with 18 bases left between them. The CDR3 runs to 15 residues. Germline values: CDR1 KGHSH, CDR2 LQKENI. CDR3: CASSQAHSQVQPQHF. CDR3 DNA, as far as it was read: TGTGCCAGCTCCCAGGCGCATTCTCAGGTTCAGCCC.

Of note for this clone: The CDR3 goes on 3 residues after the read ends, and that part is filled in from the germline J gene. This chain connects TRBV20-1 to TRBJ2-2; 9 bases are a match to TRBD1. The CDR3 contains 14 residues. Germline values: CDR1 DFQATT, CDR2 SNEGSKA (reference sequence). CDR3 bases read: TGCAGTGCCGGGGGGACAGGGCGTAATGAAAAG. Translating it yields CSAGGTGRNEK. The entire CDR3 protein is CSAGGTGRNEKLFF.

As concerns this clone: A read error may produce the germline difference seen at one junction end. The CDR3 is cut off 3 residues early in the read; its end comes from the germline J gene. The genes are TRBV4-2 and TRBJ2-3; no definite D call. The CDR3 consists of 13 residues. Germline CDR1 LGHNA, CDR2 YNFKEQ. CDR3 DNA, as far as it was read: TGCGCCAGCAGCCCAGGCCCCCAGTCCGCG. This sequence encodes CASSPGPQSA. The whole CDR3 region reads CASSPGPQSAQYF.

Concerning this clone itself: The read falls 3 residues short of the CDR3 end, and the missing part is taken from the germline J gene. The J gene is TRBJ1-5, the V gene TRBV4-1; D is unresolved. The CDR3 runs 14 residues. V dropped 3 bases and J dropped 0 bases, with 6 bases sitting between them. Germline CDR1 reads MGHRA; CDR2 reads YSYEKL. CDR3 DNA, as far as it was read: TGCGCCAGCAGCCAGTACAGTAGCAATCAGCCC. The encoded protein is CASSQYSSNQP. The full CDR3 sequence reads CASSQYSSNQPQHF.

On this clone itself: The CDR3 is cut off 3 residues early in the read; its end comes from the germline J gene. The rearrangement joins TRBV6-2 or TRBV6-3 to TRBJ2-2, with 8 bases fitting TRBD2. Germline lookup yields CDR1 MNHEY and CDR2 SVGEGT. The CDR3 spans 17 residues. Trimming cost V 4 bases and J 6 bases; bases outside gene matches: 13. The CDR3 DNA, read in part, is TGTGCCAGCAGTTCTGGCCCCGGGACTAGGACGTCCGGGGAG. It is translated as CASSSGPGTRTSGE. The whole CDR3 region reads CASSSGPGTRTSGELFF.

Concerning this clone itself: At one of its ends the junction is not consistent with the germline gene, which may arise from a read error. The read ends 3 residues shy of where the CDR3 ends; the end is completed using the germline J gene. V usage is TRBV4-2 and J usage is TRBJ2-3, with D unclear. Germline lookup yields CDR1 LGHNA and CDR2 YNFKEQ. CDR3 size: 17 residues. CDR3 in amino acids: CASSQTRIDSSTDTQYF. The sequenced part of the CDR3 DNA is TGCGCCAGCAGCCAAACTCGGATTGACTCTAGCACAGATACG.

For this clone: The read terminates 3 residues ahead of where the CDR3 ends, so the germline J gene completes it. The chain is built from TRBV9 and TRBJ2-7, with 11 bases that match TRBD2. Germline V gene sequence: CDR1 SGDLS, CDR2 YYNGEE. V dropped 5 bases and J dropped 0; count of bases not matched to a gene: 7. The CDR3 spans 16 residues. The CDR3 is CASSYSGTSGSYEQYF. The CDR3 DNA, read in part, is TGTGCCAGCAGTTATTCCGGGACTAGCGGCTCCTACGAG.